The present TCR beta chain was sequenced within a study of blood T cell repertoires in COVID-19. At the level of the study: Acute-phase and convalescent COVID-19 samples originated in the United States, Italy and Spain. PBMCs, B-cell-depleted T cells, or T cells were the source of the cDNA or gDNA that made up the material.

Trimming left V 2 bases short and J 5 bases short, with 22 bases between. The CDR3 runs 17 residues. Germline assignment: CDR1 LGHNT and CDR2 FRNRAP. Under the authors' procedure: It was from reference gene primer amplification that nucleated cell counts were estimated. Repertoires were generated with immunoSEQ multiplex PCR, while TCRdb's copy carries only in-frame clones and drops some. V, J and clone size were drawn from that table, and D and trimming were deduced from the DNA. The table lists about 350,000 clones, around nine tenths of them singletons, with 7.1% in the top ten. Enrolled during active infection, Seattle patients were then followed longitudinally.

The chain uses TRBV12-5 and TRBJ2-7, with D possibly being TRBD2 (7 bases). The sequence came from a woman aged 55-69 years with COVID-19, enrolled during active disease. The sequencing input was peripheral blood. The CDR3 spells CASGLSPGGGAPHEQYF. The CDR3 nucleotides are TGTGCTAGTGGTTTGTCCCCGGGTGGGGGGGCCCCCCACGAGCAGTACTTC.